The clone carrying this T cell receptor (beta chain) was seen only once. The antigen remains undetermined. The study ran its PCR with 60 Vbeta and 13 Jbeta primers. Repertoires were generated with immunoSEQ multiplex PCR, while TCRdb's copy carries only in-frame clones and drops some. The table shows about 130,000 clones, with approximately 80% occurring only once. The data derive from a study of cytomegalovirus exposure and HLA in healthy donors. This CDR3 is built from 12 residues. Looked up from germline, CDR1 is SQVTM and CDR2 is ANQGSEA. Trimming cost V 2 bases and J 6 bases, with 9 bases left between them. Findings of the study overall: The study designated 150 to 200 TCR beta chains cytomegalovirus-associated. Donor immune exposure was known only as CMV serostatus. As confirmed in vitro, a few CMV-associated chains were specific for CMV antigens. Within the data, a cluster of highly shared sequence variants was likely a sequencing artifact.

This TCR came from a man younger than 45 in good health and CMV-seronegative. This chain joins TRBV29-1 and TRBJ2-3, with a tentative D call TRBD1 (6 bases). Material: PBMCs. CDR3 nucleotides: TGCAGCGTTGAACCCACAGGGGATACGCAGTATTTT. It specifies CSVEPTGDTQYF.